Each of the 14 T cell receptor beta chains below was sequenced from the same sample in a study of T cell responses to AZD1222 COVID-19 vaccine. Produced via immunoSEQ multiplex PCR; TCRdb's table is partial and in-frame only. The repertoire has approximately 70,000 clones, approximately 81% of them found once; the top ten carry about a fifth. This material consisted of peripheral blood, taken on day 0 of AZD1222 vaccination. These receptors were obtained from an adult in good health.

The chain carries TRBV4-1 and TRBJ2-3; D remains ambiguous. Germline values: CDR1 MGHRA, CDR2 YSYEKL. The ends were cut back, 3 bases at V and 4 bases at J, with 11 bases in the middle. This CDR3 region has 14 residues. CDR3 DNA: TGCGCCAGCAGCCAGGACCCAAGGCCAGATACGCAGTATTTT. Protein product: CASSQDPRPDTQYF.

The chain carries TRBV19 and TRBJ1-2; D may be TRBD1 (5 bases). Germline CDR1 is LNHDA and CDR2 is SQIVND (reference sequence). CDR3 length: 13 amino acids. Trimming took 4 bases from V and 0 from J, leaving 6 bases between them. The DNA for the CDR3 is TGTGCCAGTAGTAAGGGGTCTAACTATGGCTACACCTTC. It yields the protein CASSKGSNYGYTF.

The chain couples TRBV23-1 to TRBJ2-5, with TRBD1 matching 10 bases. TRBV23-1 is treated as an ORF (open reading frame) with a function not yet certain. CDR3 length: 16 amino acids. V was clipped by 2 bases and J by 4 bases; unmatched bases: 7. Here the CDR3 reads CASSQPSRTGGETQYF. CDR3 sequence (DNA): TGCGCCAGCAGTCAACCGTCTCGGACAGGGGGAGAGACCCAGTACTTC.

The chain uses TRBV19 and TRBJ2-2, with 8 positions matching TRBD2. J was trimmed by 5 bases and V by 11 bases; bases with no gene match: 4. Germline lookup yields CDR1 LNHDA and CDR2 SQIVND (reference sequence). The CDR3 contains 12 residues. The CDR3 loop is CAGLAETGELFF. For the CDR3, the DNA is TGTGCCGGACTAGCCGAGACCGGGGAGCTGTTTTTT.

This rearrangement joins TRBV5-1 to TRBJ1-2; TRBD1 agrees at 10 bases. Germline lookup yields CDR1 SGHRS and CDR2 YFSETQ. The trim removed 5 bases at V and 2 bases at J, leaving 6 bases unmatched. The CDR3 sequence is 15 residues long. DNA of the CDR3: TGCGCCAGCAGGTTTGACAGGGGGCGAAACTATGGCTACACCTTC. Translated, it gives CASRFDRGRNYGYTF.

V usage is TRBV11-3 and J usage is TRBJ1-6; maybe TRBD1 (5 bases). The CDR3 consists of 16 residues. The ends were cut back, 0 bases at V and 7 bases at J, with 13 bases in the middle. Germline loops: CDR1 SGHNT, CDR2 YENEEA. CDR3 loop: CASSLDTRGGNSPLHF. For the CDR3, the DNA is TGTGCCAGCAGCTTAGATACCCGGGGGGGGAATTCACCCCTCCACTTT.

The J gene is TRBJ1-1, the V gene TRBV9, with a tentative D call TRBD1 (5 bases). CDR1 is SGDLS, CDR2 YYNGEE, per germline. The CDR3 is 13 amino acids. V shed 3 bases and J shed 5 bases, with 11 bases lying between them. DNA for the CDR3: TGTGCCAGCAGCGCAGAGTCAGGGACTGAAGCTTTCTTT. This encodes CASSAESGTEAFF. Looking up the rest from reference TRBV9 and TRBJ1-1 gives the full variable domain: DSGVTQTPKHLITATGQRVTLRCSPRSGDLSVYWYQQSLDQGLQFLIQYYNGEERAKGNILERFSAQQFPDLHSELNLSSLELGDSALYFCASSAESGTEAFFGQGTRLTVV.

The chain joins TRBV7-8 to TRBJ1-1, with D possibly matching TRBD1 (5 bases). V was cut by 1 base and J by 2 bases, with 14 bases left in between. The CDR3 length is 16 residues. CDR1 and CDR2 (germline): SGHVS, FQNEAQ. CDR3 in amino acids: CASSLGHGASNTEAFF. The CDR3 coding sequence is TGTGCCAGCAGCTTAGGACACGGGGCTTCTAACACTGAAGCTTTCTTT.

This clone appeared a single time. The chain is built from TRBV9 and TRBJ1-1, with D tentatively TRBD1 (5 bases). Between the trimmed V and J ends, which lost 3 bases and 4 bases, there was a span of 13 bases. This CDR3 contains 14 residues. The V gene's germline CDR1 is SGDLS and CDR2 YYNGEE. CDR3 DNA: TGTGCCAGCAGCGCGGCCCCGACAGCCACTGAAGCTTTCTTT. Translating it yields CASSAAPTATEAFF.

This clone was observed a single time. The chain combines TRBV13 with TRBJ2-7; no clear D gene. Between the trimmed V and J ends, which lost 1 base and 5 bases, there was a span of 12 bases. The germline CDR1 and CDR2 sequences are PRHDT and FYEKMQ (reference sequence). The length of the CDR3 is 14 residues. Here the CDR3 DNA reads TGTGCCAGCAGCTTAGTATATGAAGCTAACGAGCAGTACTTC. Amino acid sequence: CASSLVYEANEQYF.

The chain employs TRBV6-2 or TRBV6-3 and TRBJ2-7, with 7 bases lining up with TRBD2. The trim removed 6 bases at V and 0 bases at J, leaving 11 bases unmatched. Germline CDR1 MNHEY, CDR2 SVGEGT. This CDR3 has 16 residues. The CDR3 here is CASSPPSSGPSYEQYF. The CDR3 DNA is TGTGCCAGCAGCCCCCCCTCTAGCGGACCCTCCTACGAGCAGTACTTC.

The CDR3 nucleotides are TGTGCCAGCAGCTTAGCGGGGGGGACAAATACGCAGTATTTT. As protein: CASSLAGGTNTQYF. The chain links TRBV11-2 to TRBJ2-3; 8 positions agree with TRBD2. With V trimmed by 1 base and J by 7 bases, 4 bases remained unmatched. CDR1 SGHAT and CDR2 FQNNGV come from the germline V gene. CDR3 size: 14 residues.

This clone was seen only a few times. V and J are TRBV19 and TRBJ1-1, with D maybe TRBD1 (6 bases). V lost 0 bases, J lost 3 bases, and 20 bases lay in between. CDR1 and CDR2 from the germline V gene are LNHDA and SQIVND (reference sequence). CDR3 size: 18 residues. DNA of the CDR3: TGTGCCAGTAGTATAGAAGGGGGGCGGTTGTCGATCCACACTGAAGCTTTCTTT. As protein: CASSIEGGRLSIHTEAFF.

This chain connects TRBV15 to TRBJ2-7, with D hard to call. Germline loops: CDR1 LNHNV, CDR2 YYDKDF (reference sequence). The CDR3 sequence is 14 residues long. The V and J ends lost 0 bases and 0 bases respectively, with 6 bases between them. CDR3 in DNA: TGTGCCACCAGCAGAGAAGGAAACTCCTACGAGCAGTACTTC. The encoded protein is CATSREGNSYEQYF.